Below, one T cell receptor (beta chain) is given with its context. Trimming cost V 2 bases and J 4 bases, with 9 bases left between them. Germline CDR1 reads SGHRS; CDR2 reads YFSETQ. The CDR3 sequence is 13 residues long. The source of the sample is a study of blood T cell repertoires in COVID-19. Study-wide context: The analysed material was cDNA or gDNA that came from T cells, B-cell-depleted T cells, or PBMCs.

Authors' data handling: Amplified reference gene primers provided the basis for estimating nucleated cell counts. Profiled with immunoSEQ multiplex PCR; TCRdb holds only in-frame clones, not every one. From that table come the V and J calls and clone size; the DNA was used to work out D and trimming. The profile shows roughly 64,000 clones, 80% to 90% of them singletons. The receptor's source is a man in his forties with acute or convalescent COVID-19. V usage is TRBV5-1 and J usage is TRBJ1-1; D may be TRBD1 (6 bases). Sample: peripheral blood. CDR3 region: CASSFIQGTEAFF. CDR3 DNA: TGCGCCAGCAGCTTTATACAGGGCACTGAAGCTTTCTTT. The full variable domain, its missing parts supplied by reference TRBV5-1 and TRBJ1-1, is KAGVTQTPRYLIKTRGQQVTLSCSPISGHRSVSWYQQTPGQGLQFLFEYFSETQRNKGNFPGRFSGRQFSNSRSEMNVSTLELGDSALYLCASSFIQGTEAFFGQGTRLTVV.